This T cell receptor (beta chain) was sequenced in a study of Graves' ophthalmopathy and Graves' hyperthyroidism. The authors diagnosed from clinical symptoms, serum thyroxine, TRAb, thyroid ultrasound and orbital computed tomography. Sampling over 8 ml of fresh peripheral blood provided the PBMCs. In its sample, this clonotype was seen many times. Per the germline V gene, CDR1 is MDHEN and CDR2 is SYDVKM. The V end lost 4 bases, the J end lost 0 bases, and 12 bases lay between the germline ends. The CDR3 consists of 16 residues. The sequenced template was RNA, covering the TCR beta CDR3 region. RT-PCR in the first round used HTBI primers; a second-round multiplex PCR followed. TCRdb processed the multiplex PCR reads anew with MiXCR; each CDR3 protein has one entry. In the table there are 350,000 to 400,000 distinct CDR3 sequences, 15% to 20% of which are singletons.

The origin of this receptor is a woman younger than 30 with Graves' ophthalmopathy. The gene calls are TRBV28 and TRBJ2-2, with D possibly matching TRBD1 (5 bases). Sequenced material: peripheral blood. The CDR3, as DNA: TGTGCCAGCAGTTCCCTAGGACAAGCGAACACCGGGGAGCTGTTTTTT. Translated: CASSSLGQANTGELFF.